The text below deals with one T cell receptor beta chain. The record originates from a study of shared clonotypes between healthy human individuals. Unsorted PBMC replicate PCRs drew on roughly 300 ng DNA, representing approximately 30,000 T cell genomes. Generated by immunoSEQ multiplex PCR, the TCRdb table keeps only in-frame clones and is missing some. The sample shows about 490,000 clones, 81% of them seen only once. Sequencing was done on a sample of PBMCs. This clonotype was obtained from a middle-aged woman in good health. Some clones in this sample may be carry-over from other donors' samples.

The DNA of the CDR3 is TGTGCCAGCTCACCACGGGGAGGGGAGAGCTATGGCTACACCTTC. Translating gives CASSPRGGESYGYTF. The rearrangement uses TRBV18 and TRBJ1-2; tentatively, D is TRBD1 (5 bases). The V gene's germline CDR1 is KGHSH and CDR2 LQKENI. The CDR3 is 15 residues long. V was shortened by 1 base and J by 4 bases, with 13 bases between the two germline ends. Together with reference TRBV18 and TRBJ1-2, the CDR3 gives the full variable domain: NAGVMQNPRHLVRRRGQEARLRCSPMKGHSHVYWYRQLPEEGLKFMVYLQKENIIDESGMPKERFSAEFPKEGPSILRIQQVVRGDSAAYFCASSPRGGESYGYTFGSGTRLTVV.